These T cell receptor beta chains were read from a single sample in a study of identical twins. TCRdb analysed the 5' RACE reads with MiXCR anew, one entry per CDR3 protein. The data show 200,000 to 250,000 distinct CDR3 sequences, about 10% seen once. Sequenced: memory T cells sorted from blood. These receptor sequences come from a man in his fifties or sixties in good health. Both conserved end residues are part of each CDR3. Each record gives: J gene, D gene, V gene, CDR3 length, clone size, CDR3 protein, CDR3 DNA. D genes are given only for firm matches. A clone size is listed for some rows: how often the clone was seen (once, few, many), or a class if it is expanded.

TRBJ2-1,.,TRBV9,16,.,CASSYRDGGSYNEQFF,TGTGCCAGCAGCTACCGGGACGGTGGCTCCTACAATGAGCAGTTCTTC
TRBJ2-1,.,TRBV14,16,many,CASSHGLITTYNEQFF,TGTGCCAGCAGCCATGGATTGATCACCACCTACAATGAGCAGTTCTTC
TRBJ2-3,.,TRBV20-1,13,.,CSARGGSGDTQYF,TGCAGTGCTAGAGGCGGTAGCGGAGATACGCAGTATTTT
TRBJ2-3,.,TRBV10-3,17,few,CATSQLRDNLRTDTQYF,TGTGCCACCAGCCAGCTCCGGGACAACCTTCGCACAGATACGCAGTATTTT
TRBJ2-3,TRBD1,TRBV24-1,16,many,CATADRGSPSTDTQYF,TGTGCCACCGCTGACAGGGGATCTCCTAGCACAGATACGCAGTATTTT
TRBJ1-3,.,TRBV4-3,15,many,CASSQDWSSGNTIYF,TGCGCCAGCAGCCAAGACTGGAGTTCTGGAAACACCATATATTTT
TRBJ2-1,TRBD1,TRBV20-1,16,many,CSARDVGQNSYNEQFF,TGCAGTGCTAGAGATGTGGGACAGAACTCCTACAATGAGCAGTTCTTC
TRBJ1-5,TRBD1,TRBV28,11,.,CASSRQGPQHF,TGTGCCAGCAGTAGACAGGGGCCCCAGCATTTT
TRBJ1-1,TRBD1,TRBV7-2,14,many,CASSLVLGQGRAFF,TGTGCCAGCAGCTTAGTCCTGGGACAGGGGCGGGCTTTCTTT
TRBJ2-1,TRBD2,TRBV20-1,14,few,CSARGLAGGKEQFF,TGCAGTGCTAGGGGACTAGCGGGAGGAAAAGAGCAGTTCTTC
TRBJ2-3,.,TRBV20-1,14,many,CSARRGIGTDTQYF,TGCAGTGCTAGGCGTGGGATCGGCACAGATACGCAGTATTTT
TRBJ2-3,TRBD1,TRBV5-6,16,.,CASSLGPGQGYDTQYF,TGTGCCAGCAGCTTGGGACCGGGACAGGGTTACGATACGCAGTATTTT
TRBJ2-2,.,TRBV5-1,15,many,CASSPGHSLTGELFF,TGCGCCAGCAGCCCGGGACACTCCCTCACCGGGGAGCTGTTTTTT
TRBJ2-5,.,TRBV7-7,13,.,CASSLQGSGAQYF,TGTGCTAGCAGCTTACAGGGAAGTGGGGCCCAGTACTTC
TRBJ2-3,.,TRBV6-1,15,many,CASSRTGRETDTQYF,TGTGCCAGCAGTCGTACAGGGAGGGAAACAGATACGCAGTATTTT
TRBJ2-5,TRBD2,TRBV6-2/TRBV6-3,16,few,CASRGTSGGFRETQYF,TGTGCCAGCAGGGGGACTAGCGGGGGGTTTCGAGAGACCCAGTACTTC
TRBJ2-1,.,TRBV5-1,11,many,CASSLGQAVFF,TGCGCCAGCAGCTTGGGACAGGCAGTCTTCTTC
TRBJ2-3,.,TRBV5-1,12,many,CASSSDTNTQYF,TGCGCCAGCAGCTCGGACACGAATACGCAGTATTTT
TRBJ2-2,.,TRBV12-3/TRBV12-4,15,many,CASRLGGTNTGELFF,TGTGCCAGCAGACTAGGGGGGACGAACACCGGGGAGCTGTTTTTT
TRBJ2-3,.,TRBV28,13,.,CASSFSPWDTQYF,TGTGCCAGCAGTTTCTCGCCGTGGGATACGCAGTATTTT
TRBJ2-3,.,TRBV4-1,17,few,CASSQDGGGASTDTQYF,TGCGCCAGCAGCCAAGATGGGGGGGGGGCAAGCACAGATACGCAGTATTTT
TRBJ2-2,TRBD1,TRBV5-1,15,many,CASSLGQGGTGELFF,TGCGCCAGCAGCTTGGGACAGGGCGGCACCGGGGAGCTGTTTTTT
TRBJ2-4,TRBD1,TRBV12-3/TRBV12-4,16,few,CASSPRTGRGVNIQYF,TGTGCCAGCAGTCCCCGGACAGGGCGTGGGGTAAACATTCAGTACTTC
TRBJ1-6,.,TRBV12-3/TRBV12-4,14,.,CASSATGRNSPLHF,TGTGCCAGCAGTGCGACAGGTCGTAATTCACCCCTCCACTTT
TRBJ2-3,TRBD2,TRBV9,16,few,CASSGTSGKSTDTQYF,TGTGCCAGCAGCGGAACTAGCGGGAAGTCCACAGATACGCAGTATTTT
TRBJ1-5,TRBD1,TRBV4-3,15,many,CASSQDRGVNQPQHF,TGCGCCAGCAGCCAAGACAGGGGGGTAAATCAGCCCCAGCATTTT
TRBJ1-2,.,TRBV5-6,11,.,CASSFGSGYTF,TGTGCCAGCAGCTTTGGGTCTGGCTACACCTTC
TRBJ2-3,.,TRBV12-3/TRBV12-4,16,many,CASSLGAHRDPDTQYF,TGTGCCAGCAGTTTAGGGGCCCACCGGGACCCAGATACGCAGTATTTT
TRBJ2-5,TRBD1,TRBV25-1,18,.,CASSARRGQGMNQETQYF,TGTGCCAGCAGTGCGCGCAGGGGACAGGGAATGAACCAAGAGACCCAGTACTTC
TRBJ1-1,.,TRBV4-2,13,.,CASSLGDVGEAFF,TGTGCCAGCAGCCTAGGGGACGTAGGGGAAGCTTTCTTT
TRBJ2-7,TRBD2,TRBV20-1,14,many,CSASRAGRGYEQYF,TGCAGTGCTAGTCGAGCGGGGAGAGGCTACGAGCAGTACTTC
TRBJ2-5,TRBD2,TRBV9,15,.,CASSRLAGPQETQYF,TGTGCCAGCAGTCGGCTAGCGGGCCCACAAGAGACCCAGTACTTC
TRBJ1-1,.,TRBV4-2,15,few,CASSQGQRRSDEAFF,TGTGCCAGCAGCCAAGGTCAGAGAAGGTCGGATGAAGCTTTCTTT
TRBJ2-7,TRBD2,TRBV4-2,16,.,CASSQESGSVRNEQYF,TGTGCCAGCAGCCAAGAGAGCGGGAGCGTTCGGAACGAGCAGTACTTC
TRBJ2-3,.,TRBV29-1,14,few,CSVETGSRADTQYF,TGCAGCGTTGAAACAGGGTCCAGGGCAGATACGCAGTATTTT
TRBJ2-3,TRBD1,TRBV3-1,18,.,CASSHLQRTGKGTDTQYF,TGTGCCAGCAGCCATTTACAACGGACAGGCAAAGGCACAGATACGCAGTATTTT
TRBJ2-5,.,TRBV5-1,12,few,CASSEPTGTQYF,TGCGCCAGCAGCGAACCAACGGGGACCCAGTACTTC
TRBJ2-7,TRBD1,TRBV27,13,many,CASSSTGGSEQYF,TGTGCCAGCAGTTCGACAGGGGGAAGTGAGCAGTACTTC
TRBJ2-7,TRBD1,TRBV5-1,14,few,CASSLGGQGNEQYF,TGCGCCAGCAGCTTGGGGGGACAGGGGAACGAGCAGTACTTC
TRBJ2-1,TRBD1,TRBV29-1,18,many,CSVEVSRGSLSSYNEQFF,TGCAGCGTTGAAGTTAGCAGGGGGAGCTTAAGCTCCTACAATGAGCAGTTCTTC
TRBJ2-5,.,TRBV7-6,15,many,CASSLFTSSGETQYF,TGTGCCAGCAGCTTATTCACTAGCAGCGGAGAGACCCAGTACTTC
TRBJ2-1,TRBD1,TRBV7-7,13,.,CASSQGQINEQFF,TGTGCCAGCAGCCAGGGACAGATCAATGAGCAGTTCTTC
TRBJ2-7,.,TRBV5-1,15,few,CASMQEETGSYEQYF,TGCGCCAGCATGCAGGAGGAGACAGGCTCCTACGAGCAGTACTTC
TRBJ2-2,.,TRBV6-5,14,many,CASSYRGVSGELFF,TGTGCCAGCAGTTACCGGGGCGTCTCCGGGGAGCTGTTTTTT
TRBJ2-3,TRBD2,TRBV3-1,17,.,CASSQDRTSGGTDTQYF,TGTGCCAGCAGCCAGGATAGGACTAGCGGCGGCACAGATACGCAGTATTTT
TRBJ2-3,.,TRBV7-2,15,.,CASSLVAGKADTQYF,TGTGCCAGCAGCTTAGTTGCGGGGAAGGCAGATACGCAGTATTTT
TRBJ1-6,.,TRBV20-1,14,many,CSAIPEQELRALHF,TGCAGTGCTATTCCGGAACAGGAACTTCGGGCCCTCCACTTT
TRBJ2-1,TRBD2,TRBV20-1,19,many,CSARKGQPRTSGSYNEQFF,TGCAGTGCCAGAAAGGGACAGCCCCGGACTAGCGGCTCCTACAATGAGCAGTTCTTC
TRBJ1-1,.,TRBV5-1,13,few,CASSLVTDTEAFF,TGCGCCAGCAGCTTGGTGACAGACACTGAAGCTTTCTTT
TRBJ2-6,TRBD1,TRBV5-1,17,few,CASRLAGGASGANVLTF,TGCGCCAGCAGATTGGCAGGGGGCGCCTCTGGGGCCAACGTCCTGACTTTC